The T cell receptor (beta chain) described here comes from a study of blood T cell repertoires in COVID-19 (dated by TCRdb to the early 2020s). As for the study more broadly: Samples from collaborators originated in the United States, Italy and Spain and spanned both the acute and convalescent phases of COVID-19. The material from the prospective study consisted of cDNA or gDNA derived from T cells, B-cell-depleted T cells, or PBMCs. The dataset comprised deeply sampled blood TCRbeta repertoires from subjects exposed to, actively infected with, or recovered from COVID-19. The repertoires were released in a freely available public database meant as a resource for research on the immune response to SARS-CoV-2. The samples were drawn from two sources: the first 160 participants of the ongoing ImmuneRACE study, and 1,200 or so subjects contributed by 6 global collaborators. The sample metadata nearly always contained a de-identified subject ID, COVID-19 status, age in years and sex. Where available, HLA class I and class II types were obtained from metadata supplied by the sample provider rather than from assay-based typing.

On the study overall, not on this receptor specifically: The amount of clinical and demographic metadata varied by source and participant and was provided uncurated.

The collaborating institutions used their own protocols to collect whole blood in K2EDTA tubes. For TCRbeta analysis, collaborator samples were shipped as frozen whole blood, as isolated PBMCs, or as DNA extracted from either sample type. To note about this clone: Its antigen is still unknown. Base qualities are missing; no much larger clone stands one base away.

From cysteine to phenylalanine, the CDR3 is 15 amino acids long. Only the CDR3 DNA is retained, 45 bases long and in frame from the first base. CDR1 and CDR2 are read off the germline V gene (reference sequence) as SGHNT and YYREEE. V is reduced by 6 bases and J by 0 bases, leaving a spacing of 15 bases between them. TCRbeta CDR3 regions were amplified from genomic DNA using the immunoSEQ Assay, a bias-controlled multiplex PCR. On the study's bioinformatics: Nucleated cell counts per sample were estimated from amplification of reference gene primers within the assay. Sequence reads were collapsed and filtered to measure the absolute abundance of every unique TCRbeta CDR3 rearrangement. For each sample, productive Simpson clonality was calculated as the square root of Simpson's diversity index across productive rearrangements. TCRdb re-hosts the immuneACCESS table, in-frame sequences only. Its copies lack some clones; in the studies checked, an unresolved V gene accounts for under half of them, and the cause for the rest is not known. V, J and clone size derive from that table, while D and trimming were established from the DNA sequence. This sample comprises some 28,000 clones, roughly 85% of them detected only once. The ten most abundant clones make up 15% to 20% of the sample.

Rearrangement joined TRBV5-4 to TRBJ1-1, and possibly TRBD1, on 6 matching bases. This sequence originates from a human donor in a cohort sampled during active COVID-19. Sequences were obtained from peripheral blood. The CDR3 protein sequence reads: CASTDRQGLNTEAFF. The nucleotide sequence reads as follows: TGTGCCAGCACCGACAGGCAGGGGTTGAACACTGAAGCTTTCTTT.